Listed here are 31 T cell receptor beta chains from one sample, sequenced in a study of graft-versus-host responses after intestinal transplantation (dated by TCRdb to the early 2020s). Antigens of these TCRs are unknown. The time point label here, explained by the study, means: cells obtained before transplantation from donor or recipient. Receptors were amplified or captured by the immunoSEQ multiplex PCR assay. Imported from immuneACCESS, the table was reduced by TCRdb to in-frame sequences with V and J called. These copies leave out some clones; in studies compared against another copy, an unresolved V gene accounts for under half, and the cause of the remainder is not known. For this sample there are tens of thousands of clones; 94% appear just once. Of the sample, around 0.19% falls within the top ten clones. The material sequenced was unstimulated CD4+ T cells sorted from spleen or lymph node cells, taken before transplant. These TCRs come from a human donor who was the organ donor for an intestinal transplant.

The rearrangement uses TRBV11-1 and TRBJ1-5; no definite D call. This CDR3 is built from 13 residues. V shed 5 bases and J shed 2 bases, with 7 bases lying between them. Germline V gene data show CDR1 as SGHAT and CDR2 as FQDESV (reference sequence). CDR3 nucleotides: TGTGCCAGCAGCCCGGACGGCAATCAGCCCCAGCATTTT. Its translation is CASSPDGNQPQHF.

This sequence joins TRBV20-1 and TRBJ2-5, with no clear D. Deletions cut 6 bases from V and 5 bases from J, with 7 bases between. Germline values: CDR1 DFQATT, CDR2 SNEGSKA (reference sequence). The CDR3 totals 10 residues. Written as DNA, the CDR3 is TGCAGTGCCAAATATGAGACCCAGTACTTC. It translates to CSAKYETQYF.

This clone has only one observation. The rearrangement links TRBV19 to TRBJ1-6, with D tentatively TRBD1 (6 bases). Per germline, CDR1 LNHDA and CDR2 SQIVND (reference sequence). The CDR3 has 15 amino acids. Trimming removed 6 bases from V and 9 bases from J, with 18 bases in between. The CDR3 sequence: CASRSPGTPSSPLHF. The CDR3 DNA is TGTGCCAGTAGATCGCCCGGGACACCTAGTTCACCCCTCCACTTT.

The CDR3 loop is CASSRDRGTLRSYTF. The DNA for the CDR3 is TGTGCCAGCTCTCGGGACAGGGGGACGCTTAGAAGCTACACCTTC. The J gene is TRBJ1-2, the V gene TRBV18; 11 positions agree with TRBD1. V dropped 6 bases and J dropped 9; count of bases not matched to a gene: 12. This CDR3 is 15 amino acids long. Germline-derived CDR1 and CDR2 are KGHSH and LQKENI.

The chain has TRBV5-1 and TRBJ1-1; 8 nucleotides match TRBD1. Per germline, CDR1 SGHRS and CDR2 YFSETQ. V lost 0 bases and J lost 3; bases outside the gene matches: 10. The length of the CDR3 is 17 residues. In DNA form, the CDR3 reads TGCGCCAGCAGCTTGGCGGCCGGGACAGGAGAATACACTGAAGCTTTCTTT. It translates to CASSLAAGTGEYTEAFF.

The rearrangement joins TRBV19 to TRBJ2-3; D is unclear. CDR1 is LNHDA, CDR2 SQIVND, per germline (reference sequence). The CDR3 length is 10 residues. Trimming took off 5 bases at V and 8 bases at J, with 5 bases between the two ends. CDR3 coding DNA: TGTGCCAGTAGTGACGGTACGCAGTATTTT. Translating it yields CASSDGTQYF. The variable domain in full, with the rest retrieved from reference TRBV19 and TRBJ2-3, is DGGITQSPKYLFRKEGQNVTLSCEQNLNHDAMYWYRQDPGQGLRLIYYSQIVNDFQKGDIAEGYSVSREKKESFPLTVTSAQKNPTAFYLCASSDGTQYFGPGTRLTVL.

The chain combines TRBV5-1 with TRBJ1-1; 8 positions agree with TRBD1. The germline gives CDR1 SGHRS, CDR2 YFSETQ. V was pared by 3 bases and J by 1 base, with 14 bases of the junction left unmatched. The CDR3 is made up of 18 amino acids. DNA of the CDR3: TGCGCCAGCAGCTCGGGACAGGCTCTTACTACGCGGAACACTGAAGCTTTCTTT. It yields the protein CASSSGQALTTRNTEAFF. The variable domain in full, with the rest retrieved from reference TRBV5-1 and TRBJ1-1, is KAGVTQTPRYLIKTRGQQVTLSCSPISGHRSVSWYQQTPGQGLQFLFEYFSETQRNKGNFPGRFSGRQFSNSRSEMNVSTLELGDSALYLCASSSGQALTTRNTEAFFGQGTRLTVV.

The chain uses TRBV7-8 and TRBJ1-6; 7 nucleotides align to TRBD1. Germline V CDR1 and CDR2: SGHVS, FQNEAQ. CDR3 length: 16 residues. V shed 3 bases and J 5 bases; nucleotides not matched to a gene: 7. The CDR3 region is CASSLQGGLNNSPLHF. The CDR3 coding sequence is TGTGCCAGCAGCTTGCAGGGGGGCCTTAATAATTCACCCCTCCACTTT.

The chain is built from TRBV19 and TRBJ1-2; D remains unclear. Germline V gives CDR1 LNHDA, CDR2 SQIVND (reference sequence). V was pared by 0 bases and J by 6 bases, with 20 bases between. The CDR3 has 17 residues. Here the CDR3 reads CASSIDVPRTVLDGYTF. In DNA, the CDR3 is TGTGCCAGTAGTATAGATGTCCCGAGAACTGTCCTCGATGGCTACACCTTC. Variable domain in full (rest from reference TRBV19 and TRBJ1-2): DGGITQSPKYLFRKEGQNVTLSCEQNLNHDAMYWYRQDPGQGLRLIYYSQIVNDFQKGDIAEGYSVSREKKESFPLTVTSAQKNPTAFYLCASSIDVPRTVLDGYTFGSGTRLTVV.

The rearrangement joins TRBV11-3 to TRBJ2-1; 10 positions agree with TRBD1. With 2 bases clipped from V and 7 bases from J, the junction kept 5 bases outside the gene matches. The CDR3 runs to 15 residues. Per the germline V gene, CDR1 is SGHNT and CDR2 is YENEEA. In DNA form, the CDR3 reads TGTGCCAGCAGCTTAAAGGGACAGGGGTCAAATGAGCAGTTCTTC. Protein product: CASSLKGQGSNEQFF.

The rearrangement uses TRBV5-1 and TRBJ2-3; D remains ambiguous. Per the germline V gene, CDR1 is SGHRS and CDR2 is YFSETQ. The CDR3 is made up of 14 amino acids. Trimming shortened V by 5 bases and J by 2 bases, and 12 bases separated the two germline ends. The CDR3 loop reads CASSSRSNTDTQYF. CDR3 nucleotide sequence: TGCGCCAGCAGTTCCAGGTCAAACACAGATACGCAGTATTTT.

This clone was observed once. The chain joins TRBV6-5 to TRBJ1-6; 7 bases fit TRBD1. V was clipped by 6 bases and J by 8 bases; unmatched bases: 4. The CDR3 is 13 residues long. CDR1 and CDR2 from the germline V gene are MNHEY and SVGAGI. The CDR3 is CASRDREDSPLHF. As DNA, the CDR3 is TGTGCCAGCAGAGACAGGGAGGATTCACCCCTCCACTTT.

The rearrangement joins TRBV10-3 to TRBJ2-7, with TRBD1 matching over 12 bases. Germline CDR1 and CDR2: ENHRY and SYGVKD. This CDR3 contains 15 residues. V lost 2 bases, J lost 7 bases, and 6 bases stayed unmatched. The CDR3 region is CAISEAGTGGREQYF. The CDR3 nucleotides are TGTGCCATCAGTGAGGCCGGGACAGGGGGCAGGGAGCAGTACTTC.

In this sample, this clone turned up once. The chain carries TRBV4-1 and TRBJ1-3; 7 nucleotides agree with TRBD1. There are 15 residues in the CDR3. Per germline, CDR1 MGHRA and CDR2 YSYEKL. V gave up 0 bases and J gave up 7 bases; unmatched junction bases: 6. DNA for the CDR3: TGCGCCAGCAGCCAAGATGCCAGGGGGTGGAACACCATATATTTT. Translating gives CASSQDARGWNTIYF.

This clone was picked up one time. The V and J genes are TRBV11-3 and TRBJ2-7; weak D call: TRBD1 (6 bases). From germline, CDR1 is SGHNT and CDR2 YENEEA. The V and J ends lost 5 bases and 1 base respectively, with 15 bases between them. This CDR3 has 15 amino acids. DNA of the CDR3: TGTGCCAGCAGCCCCGCGGAGGACAGATCCTACGAGCAGTACTTC. This sequence encodes CASSPAEDRSYEQYF. Supplemented by reference TRBV11-3 and TRBJ2-7, the full variable domain reads EAGVVQSPRYKIIEKKQPVAFWCNPISGHNTLYWYLQNLGQGPELLIRYENEEAVDDSQLPKDRFSAERLKGVDSTLKIQPAELGDSAVYLCASSPAEDRSYEQYFGPGTRLTVT.

The V gene is TRBV6-4, the J gene TRBJ1-5; 9 bases agree with TRBD1. Per the germline V gene, CDR1 is MRHNA and CDR2 is SNTAGT. Trimming at V came to 2 bases and at J to 6 bases, leaving 11 bases not matched to a gene. There are 17 residues in the CDR3. This chain's CDR3 is CASSDPHPDRGGQPQHF. The CDR3 region has the DNA TGTGCCAGCAGTGACCCCCACCCTGACAGGGGGGGTCAGCCCCAGCATTTT.

The chain joins TRBV6-6 to TRBJ1-1; D is unclear. Trimming removed 5 bases from V and 4 bases from J, with 8 bases in between. This CDR3 is 12 amino acids long. In germline, CDR1 is MNHNY, CDR2 SVGAGI (reference sequence). CDR3 sequence reads: CASSKGSTEAFF. DNA of the CDR3: TGTGCCAGCAGTAAGGGCTCCACTGAAGCTTTCTTT.

This chain links TRBV6-5 with TRBJ1-2, with D hard to call. The CDR3 contains 13 residues. The V gene's germline CDR1 is MNHEY and CDR2 SVGAGI. The V gene lost 9 bases and the J gene lost 2 bases, with 13 bases spanning the gap. The CDR3: CASRKAGNYGYTF. For the CDR3, the DNA is TGTGCCAGTCGAAAGGCAGGAAACTATGGCTACACCTTC.

The chain carries TRBV29-1 and TRBJ1-4; D not certain. This CDR3 has 14 amino acids. Per germline, CDR1 SQVTM and CDR2 ANQGSEA. V was trimmed by 6 bases and J by 0 bases, leaving 11 bases between them. The CDR3 region has the DNA TGCAGCGTGGGTAACGACCCAACTAATGAAAAACTGTTTTTT. This sequence encodes CSVGNDPTNEKLFF.

This chain joins TRBV5-1 and TRBJ1-3, with 10 bases identical to TRBD1. The CDR3 is 15 residues long. Looked up from germline, CDR1 is SGHRS and CDR2 is YFSETQ. Losses at the gene ends were 3 bases for V and 0 bases for J; bases not matched to a gene: 0. CDR3 bases: TGCGCCAGCAGCTGGACAGGGGGCTCTGGAAACACCATATATTTT. It codes for CASSWTGGSGNTIYF.

The chain combines TRBV27 with TRBJ1-6; 7 nucleotides match TRBD1. The V and J ends lost 2 bases and 10 bases, in that order; junction bases with no gene match: 5. This CDR3 is built from 14 residues. CDR1 and CDR2 from the germline V gene are MNHEY and SMNVEV (reference sequence). CDR3 DNA: TGTGCCAGCAGTTTAAGACAGGGAGGGTCACCCCTCCACTTT. Translating gives CASSLRQGGSPLHF.

V is TRBV7-3 and J is TRBJ2-1; maybe TRBD1 (6 bases). The CDR3 is 13 residues long. Germline lookup yields CDR1 SGHTA and CDR2 FQGTGA. The V end lost 4 bases, the J end lost 4 bases, and 8 bases lay between the germline ends. CDR3 nucleotide sequence: TGTGCCAGCAGCTCTCAGGGGTACAATGAGCAGTTCTTC. This gives the protein CASSSQGYNEQFF.

The chain links TRBV20-1 to TRBJ2-1; D gene unclear. This CDR3 is built from 10 residues. The germline V gene encodes CDR1 DFQATT and CDR2 SNEGSKA (reference sequence). Trimming stripped 6 bases from V and 3 bases from J, with 3 bases between. CDR3 protein: CSAIYNEQFF. Written as DNA, the CDR3 is TGCAGTGCAATCTACAATGAGCAGTTCTTC.

The CDR3 DNA follows: TGTGCCAGTAGTATCAGAGGGAACTCCTACGAGCAGTACTTC. Translation: CASSIRGNSYEQYF. V and J are TRBV19 and TRBJ2-7, with a possible D match to TRBD2 (5 bases). Germline values: CDR1 LNHDA, CDR2 SQIVND (reference sequence). CDR3 size: 14 residues. Trimming removed 3 bases from V and 0 bases from J, with 9 bases in between.

The rearrangement uses TRBV10-3 and TRBJ1-5; D is ambiguous. Germline CDR1 is ENHRY and CDR2 is SYGVKD. There are 13 residues in the CDR3. The germline V and J ends were trimmed by 4 bases and 4 bases, with 8 bases remaining between them. The CDR3 region is CAISVGLNQPQHF. CDR3 DNA sequence: TGTGCCATCAGTGTCGGACTGAATCAGCCCCAGCATTTT.

The chain combines TRBV19 with TRBJ1-1; D might be TRBD1 (5 bases). CDR3 length: 14 amino acids. Germline-derived CDR1 and CDR2 are LNHDA and SQIVND (reference sequence). Trimming pared 3 bases from V and 2 bases from J, leaving 10 bases between. The CDR3 spells CASSIAGLNTEAFF. The CDR3 bases are TGTGCCAGTAGTATTGCAGGGCTAAACACTGAAGCTTTCTTT. Full variable domain (missing parts from reference TRBV19 and TRBJ1-1): DGGITQSPKYLFRKEGQNVTLSCEQNLNHDAMYWYRQDPGQGLRLIYYSQIVNDFQKGDIAEGYSVSREKKESFPLTVTSAQKNPTAFYLCASSIAGLNTEAFFGQGTRLTVV.

This chain joins TRBV5-4 and TRBJ2-3; weak D call: TRBD1 (5 bases). Germline assignment: CDR1 SGHNT and CDR2 YYREEE (reference sequence). This CDR3 spans 15 amino acids. V was clipped by 1 base and J by 3 bases, with 12 bases between them. The CDR3 DNA reads as TGTGCCAGCAGCTTGAGGGCAGGGTATACAGATACGCAGTATTTT. As protein: CASSLRAGYTDTQYF.

CDR3 loop: CASSGRDREYNEQFF. CDR3 DNA: TGTGCCAGCAGTGGCCGGGACAGAGAGTACAATGAGCAGTTCTTC. The V gene is TRBV28, the J gene TRBJ2-1; 7 bases are a match to TRBD1. Germline lookup yields CDR1 MDHEN and CDR2 SYDVKM. This CDR3 contains 15 residues. The trim removed 5 bases at V and 4 bases at J, leaving 8 bases unmatched.

This chain joins TRBV6-6 and TRBJ2-7, with D unclear. Germline V lookup: CDR1 MNHNY, CDR2 SVGAGI (reference sequence). The V and J ends lost 6 bases and 4 bases respectively, with 10 bases between them. CDR3 size: 12 residues. The CDR3 here is CASSNIGYEQYF. The CDR3 region has the DNA TGTGCCAGCAGCAACATAGGTTACGAGCAGTACTTC.

V usage is TRBV27 and J usage is TRBJ1-2; D unclear. The CDR3 covers 14 residues. Germline-derived CDR1 and CDR2 are MNHEY and SMNVEV (reference sequence). Trimming shortened V by 2 bases and J by 8 bases, and 15 bases separated the two germline ends. The CDR3 is CASSLRGPMGGYTF. CDR3 in DNA: TGTGCCAGCAGTTTACGAGGCCCGATGGGGGGCTACACCTTC.

This chain joins TRBV5-1 and TRBJ2-7; weak D call: TRBD1 (5 bases). From germline, CDR1 is SGHRS and CDR2 YFSETQ. The CDR3 length is 12 residues. V lost 3 bases and J 4 bases, leaving 8 bases between the germline ends. The CDR3 spells CASSSDTYEQYF. CDR3 coding DNA: TGCGCCAGCAGCTCGGACACATACGAGCAGTACTTC.